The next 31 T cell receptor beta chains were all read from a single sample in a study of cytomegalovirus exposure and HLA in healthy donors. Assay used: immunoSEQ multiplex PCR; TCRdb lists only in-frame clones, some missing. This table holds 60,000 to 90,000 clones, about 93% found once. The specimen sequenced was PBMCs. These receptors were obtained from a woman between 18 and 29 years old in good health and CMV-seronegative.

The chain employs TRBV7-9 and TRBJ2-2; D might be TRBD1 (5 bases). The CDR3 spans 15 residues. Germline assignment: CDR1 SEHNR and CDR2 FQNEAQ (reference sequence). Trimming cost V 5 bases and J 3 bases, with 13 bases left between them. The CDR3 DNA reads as TGTGCCAGCAGCCGACAGACCCACGACACCGGGGAGCTGTTTTTT. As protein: CASSRQTHDTGELFF.

Here the CDR3 DNA reads TGTGCCAGCAGCGCCGGGGGTACATGGGATACGCAGTATTTT. This gives the protein CASSAGGTWDTQYF. V is TRBV5-6 and J is TRBJ2-3; possibly TRBD2 for D (6 bases). The CDR3 runs to 14 residues. Germline lookup yields CDR1 SGHDT and CDR2 YYEEEE. V gave up 4 bases and J gave up 6 bases, with 15 bases separating them. Supplemented by reference TRBV5-6 and TRBJ2-3, the full variable domain reads DAGVTQSPTHLIKTRGQQVTLRCSPKSGHDTVSWYQQALGQGPQFIFQYYEEEERQRGNFPDRFSGHQFPNYSSELNVNALLLGDSALYLCASSAGGTWDTQYFGPGTRLTVL.

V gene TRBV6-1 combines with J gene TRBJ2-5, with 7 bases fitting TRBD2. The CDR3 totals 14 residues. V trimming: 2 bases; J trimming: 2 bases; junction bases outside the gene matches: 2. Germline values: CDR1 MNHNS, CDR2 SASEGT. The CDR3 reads CASSEWGGQETQYF. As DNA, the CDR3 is TGTGCCAGCAGTGAATGGGGGGGGCAAGAGACCCAGTACTTC.

Written as DNA, the CDR3 is TGCGCCAGCAGCTTCAACAGGGGGCAATCTGAAAAACTGTTTTTT. This codes for CASSFNRGQSEKLFF. The rearrangement uses TRBV5-1 and TRBJ1-4; TRBD1 aligns across 9 bases. The CDR3 totals 15 residues. Germline V gives CDR1 SGHRS, CDR2 YFSETQ. V was clipped by 2 bases and J by 7 bases; unmatched bases: 6.

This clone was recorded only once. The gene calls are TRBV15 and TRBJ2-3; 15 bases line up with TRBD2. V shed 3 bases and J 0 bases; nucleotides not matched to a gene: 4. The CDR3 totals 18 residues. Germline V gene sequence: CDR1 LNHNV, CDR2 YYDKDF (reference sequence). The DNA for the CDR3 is TGTGCCACCAGCAGGGGACTAGCGGGGGGCCCTAGCACAGATACGCAGTATTTT. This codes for CATSRGLAGGPSTDTQYF. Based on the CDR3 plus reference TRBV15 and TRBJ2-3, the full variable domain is DAMVIQNPRYQVTQFGKPVTLSCSQTLNHNVMYWYQQKSSQAPKLLFHYYDKDFNNEADTPDNFQSRRPNTSFCFLDIRSPGLGDTAMYLCATSRGLAGGPSTDTQYFGPGTRLTVL.

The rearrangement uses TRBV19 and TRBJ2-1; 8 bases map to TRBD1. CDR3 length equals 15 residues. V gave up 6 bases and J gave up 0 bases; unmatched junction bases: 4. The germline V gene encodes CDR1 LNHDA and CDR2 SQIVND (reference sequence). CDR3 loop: CASRRTGTSYNEQFF. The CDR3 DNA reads TGTGCCAGTAGACGGACAGGGACCTCCTACAATGAGCAGTTCTTC.

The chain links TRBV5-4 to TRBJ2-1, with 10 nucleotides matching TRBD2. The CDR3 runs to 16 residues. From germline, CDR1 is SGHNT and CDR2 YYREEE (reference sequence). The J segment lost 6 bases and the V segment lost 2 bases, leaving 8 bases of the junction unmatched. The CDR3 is CASSFQLAGYVNEQFF. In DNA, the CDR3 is TGTGCCAGCAGCTTCCAACTAGCGGGGTATGTCAATGAGCAGTTCTTC.

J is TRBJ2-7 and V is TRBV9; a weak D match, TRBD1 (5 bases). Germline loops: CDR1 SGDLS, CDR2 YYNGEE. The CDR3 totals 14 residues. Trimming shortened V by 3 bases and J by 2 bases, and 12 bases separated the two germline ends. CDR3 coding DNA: TGTGCCAGCAGCGCCTCAAGACAGACCTACGAGCAGTACTTC. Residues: CASSASRQTYEQYF.

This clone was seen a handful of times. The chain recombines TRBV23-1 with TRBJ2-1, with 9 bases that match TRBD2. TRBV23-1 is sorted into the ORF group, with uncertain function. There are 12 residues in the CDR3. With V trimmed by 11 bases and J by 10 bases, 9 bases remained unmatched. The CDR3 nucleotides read TGCGCCCCTCCAGCGGGGGGACCCGAGCAGTTCTTC. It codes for CAPPAGGPEQFF.

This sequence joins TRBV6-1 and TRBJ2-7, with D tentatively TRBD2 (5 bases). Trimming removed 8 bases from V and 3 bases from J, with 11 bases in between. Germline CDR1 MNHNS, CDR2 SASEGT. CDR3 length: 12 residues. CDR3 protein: CASGGRNYEQYF. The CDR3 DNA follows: TGTGCCAGCGGAGGACGGAACTACGAGCAGTACTTC.

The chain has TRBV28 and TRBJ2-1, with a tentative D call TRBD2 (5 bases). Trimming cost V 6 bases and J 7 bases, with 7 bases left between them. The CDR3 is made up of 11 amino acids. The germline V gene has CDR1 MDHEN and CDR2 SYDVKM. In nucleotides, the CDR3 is TGTGCCAGCAGAACGGGGAATGAGCAGTTCTTC. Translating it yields CASRTGNEQFF.

The CDR3 DNA reads as TGTGCCAGCACCCGCGGGGGCGCCGGCTATGGCTACACCTTC. Protein sequence: CASTRGGAGYGYTF. The chain employs TRBV11-1 and TRBJ1-2; maybe TRBD1 (6 bases). Germline V CDR1 and CDR2: SGHAT, FQDESV (reference sequence). CDR3 length equals 14 residues. V was trimmed by 7 bases and J by 4 bases, leaving 16 bases between them.

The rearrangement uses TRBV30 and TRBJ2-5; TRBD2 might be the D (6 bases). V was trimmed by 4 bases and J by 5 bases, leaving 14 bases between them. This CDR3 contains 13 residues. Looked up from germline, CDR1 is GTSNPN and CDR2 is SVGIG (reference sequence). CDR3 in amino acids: CAWIPVGRETQYF. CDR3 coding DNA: TGTGCCTGGATCCCGGTGGGGAGGGAGACCCAGTACTTC.

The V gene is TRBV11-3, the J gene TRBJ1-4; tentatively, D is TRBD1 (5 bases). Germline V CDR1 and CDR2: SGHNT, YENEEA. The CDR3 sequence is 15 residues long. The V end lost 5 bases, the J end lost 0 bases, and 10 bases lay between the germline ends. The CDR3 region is CASSRGGATNEKLFF. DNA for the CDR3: TGTGCCAGCAGCCGTGGAGGGGCAACTAATGAAAAACTGTTTTTT.

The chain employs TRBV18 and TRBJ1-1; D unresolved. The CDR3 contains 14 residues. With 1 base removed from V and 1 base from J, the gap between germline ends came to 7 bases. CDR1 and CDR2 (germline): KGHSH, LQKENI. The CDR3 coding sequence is TGTGCCAGCTCACCACTCGAGAGGAACACTGAAGCTTTCTTT. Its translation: CASSPLERNTEAFF.

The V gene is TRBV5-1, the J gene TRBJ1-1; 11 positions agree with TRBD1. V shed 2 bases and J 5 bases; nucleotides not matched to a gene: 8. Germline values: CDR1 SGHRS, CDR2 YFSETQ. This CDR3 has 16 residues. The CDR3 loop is CASSLLTGQGATEAFF. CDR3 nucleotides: TGCGCCAGCAGCTTACTCACCGGACAGGGGGCAACTGAAGCTTTCTTT.

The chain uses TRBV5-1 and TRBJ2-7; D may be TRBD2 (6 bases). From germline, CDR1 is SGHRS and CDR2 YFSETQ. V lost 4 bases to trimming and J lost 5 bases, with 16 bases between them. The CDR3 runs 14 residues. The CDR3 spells CASSKGPSVNEQYF. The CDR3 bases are TGCGCCAGCAGCAAGGGACCTAGCGTGAACGAGCAGTACTTC.

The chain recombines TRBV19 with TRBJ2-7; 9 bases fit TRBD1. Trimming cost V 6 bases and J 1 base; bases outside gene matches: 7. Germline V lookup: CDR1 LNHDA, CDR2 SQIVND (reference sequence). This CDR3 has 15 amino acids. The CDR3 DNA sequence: TGTGCCAGTAGCATCGACGGGACAGGGTCCTACGAGCAGTACTTC. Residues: CASSIDGTGSYEQYF.

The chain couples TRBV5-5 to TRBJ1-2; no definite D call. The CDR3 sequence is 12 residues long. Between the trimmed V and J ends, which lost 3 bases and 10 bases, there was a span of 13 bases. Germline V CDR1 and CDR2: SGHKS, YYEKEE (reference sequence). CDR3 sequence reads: CASSSDGVSYTF. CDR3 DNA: TGTGCCAGCAGCTCGGACGGGGTATCCTACACCTTC.

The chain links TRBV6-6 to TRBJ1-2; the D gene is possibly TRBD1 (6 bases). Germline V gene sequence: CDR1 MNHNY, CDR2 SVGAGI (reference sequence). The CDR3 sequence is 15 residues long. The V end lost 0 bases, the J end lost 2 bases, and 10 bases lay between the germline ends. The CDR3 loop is CASSYSDSRNYGYTF. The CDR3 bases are TGTGCCAGCAGTTACTCGGACAGCCGGAACTATGGCTACACCTTC.

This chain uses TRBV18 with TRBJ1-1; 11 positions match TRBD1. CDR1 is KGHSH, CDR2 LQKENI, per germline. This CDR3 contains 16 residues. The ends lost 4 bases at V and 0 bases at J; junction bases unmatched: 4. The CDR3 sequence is CASSLGTGGVNTEAFF. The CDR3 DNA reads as TGTGCCAGCTCACTTGGGACAGGGGGTGTGAACACTGAAGCTTTCTTT.

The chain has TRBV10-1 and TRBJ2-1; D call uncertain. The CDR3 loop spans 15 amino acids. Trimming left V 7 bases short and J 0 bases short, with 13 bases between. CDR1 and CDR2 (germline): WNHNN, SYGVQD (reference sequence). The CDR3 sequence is CASTPNRSSYNEQFF. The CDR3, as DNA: TGCGCCAGCACTCCCAATCGGAGCTCCTACAATGAGCAGTTCTTC.

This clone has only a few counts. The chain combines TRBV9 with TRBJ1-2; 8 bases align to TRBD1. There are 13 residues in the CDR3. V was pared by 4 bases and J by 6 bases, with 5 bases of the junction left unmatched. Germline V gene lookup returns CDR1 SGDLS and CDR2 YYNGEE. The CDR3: CASSSRGRDGYTF. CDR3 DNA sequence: TGTGCCAGCAGCTCCAGGGGGCGCGATGGCTACACCTTC.

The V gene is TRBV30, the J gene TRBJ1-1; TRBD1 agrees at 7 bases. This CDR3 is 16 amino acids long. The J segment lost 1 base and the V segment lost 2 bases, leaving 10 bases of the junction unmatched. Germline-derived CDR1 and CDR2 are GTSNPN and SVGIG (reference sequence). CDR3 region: CAWSRTVNRGNTEAFF. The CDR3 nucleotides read TGTGCCTGGAGTCGTACGGTAAACAGGGGGAACACTGAAGCTTTCTTT.

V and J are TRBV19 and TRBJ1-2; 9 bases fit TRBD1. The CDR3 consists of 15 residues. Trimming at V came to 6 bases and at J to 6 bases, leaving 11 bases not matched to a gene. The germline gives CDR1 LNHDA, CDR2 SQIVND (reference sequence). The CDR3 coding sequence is TGTGCCAGTAGAAGGACCTGGACAGGGGAGCATGGCTACACCTTC. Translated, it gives CASRRTWTGEHGYTF.

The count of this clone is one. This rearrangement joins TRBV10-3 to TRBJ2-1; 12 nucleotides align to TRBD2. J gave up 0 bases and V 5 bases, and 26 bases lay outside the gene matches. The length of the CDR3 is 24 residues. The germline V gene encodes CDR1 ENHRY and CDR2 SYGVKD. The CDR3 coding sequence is TGTGCCATCAGTATTACGGTTTTTTGGTGGGGTCTAGCGGGGGGGCCCGCCTCCTACAATGAGCAGTTCTTC. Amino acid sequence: CAISITVFWWGLAGGPASYNEQFF.

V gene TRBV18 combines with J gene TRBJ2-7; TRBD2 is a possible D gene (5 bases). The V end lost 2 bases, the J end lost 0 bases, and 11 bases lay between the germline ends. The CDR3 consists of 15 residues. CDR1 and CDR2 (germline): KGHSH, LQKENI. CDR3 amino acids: CASSPTDLNSYEQYF. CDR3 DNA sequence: TGTGCCAGCTCACCAACGGACTTAAACTCCTACGAGCAGTACTTC.

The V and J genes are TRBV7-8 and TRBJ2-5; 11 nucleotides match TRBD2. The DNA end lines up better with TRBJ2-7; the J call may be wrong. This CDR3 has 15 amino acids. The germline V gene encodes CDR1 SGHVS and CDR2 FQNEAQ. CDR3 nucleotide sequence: TGTGCCAGCAGCTTAGTAGCGGGGGGGCCCTACGAGCAGTACTTC. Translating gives CASSLVAGGPYEQYF.

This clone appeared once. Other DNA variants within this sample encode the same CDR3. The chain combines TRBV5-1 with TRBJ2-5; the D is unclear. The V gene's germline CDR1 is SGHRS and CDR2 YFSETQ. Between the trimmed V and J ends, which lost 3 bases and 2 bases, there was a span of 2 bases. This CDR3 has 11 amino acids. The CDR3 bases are TGCGCCAGCAGCTCGCAAGAGACCCAGTACTTC. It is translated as CASSSQETQYF.

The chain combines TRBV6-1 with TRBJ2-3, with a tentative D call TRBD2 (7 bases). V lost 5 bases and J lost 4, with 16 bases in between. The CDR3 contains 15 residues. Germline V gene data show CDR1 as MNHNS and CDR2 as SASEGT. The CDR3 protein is CASSRTSGTPDTQYF. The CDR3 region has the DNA TGTGCCAGCAGTCGAACAAGCGGGACACCAGATACGCAGTATTTT.

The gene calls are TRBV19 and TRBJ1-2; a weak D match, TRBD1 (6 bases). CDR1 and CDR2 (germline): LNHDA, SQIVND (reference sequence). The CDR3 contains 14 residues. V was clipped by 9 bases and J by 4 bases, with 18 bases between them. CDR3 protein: CASEDWGRGYGYTF. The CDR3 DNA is TGTGCCAGCGAGGATTGGGGGCGCGGCTATGGCTACACCTTC.